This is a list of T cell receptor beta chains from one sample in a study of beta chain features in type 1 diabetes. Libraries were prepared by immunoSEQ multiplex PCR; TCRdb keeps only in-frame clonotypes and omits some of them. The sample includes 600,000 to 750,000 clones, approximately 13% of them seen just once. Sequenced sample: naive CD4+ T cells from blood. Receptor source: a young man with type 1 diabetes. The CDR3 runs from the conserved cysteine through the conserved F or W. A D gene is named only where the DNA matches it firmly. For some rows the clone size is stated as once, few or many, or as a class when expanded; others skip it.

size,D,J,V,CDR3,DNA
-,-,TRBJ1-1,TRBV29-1,CSVVDRLTEAFF,TGCAGCGTTGTCGACAGGCTCACTGAAGCTTTCTTT
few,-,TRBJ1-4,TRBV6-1,CASLEAAATNEKLFF,TGTGCCAGCTTAGAGGCAGCGGCAACTAATGAAAAACTGTTTTTT
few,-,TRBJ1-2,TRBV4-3,CASSREVDTPYGYTF,TGCGCCAGCAGCCGTGAGGTCGACACCCCCTATGGCTACACCTTC
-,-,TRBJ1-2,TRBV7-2,CASSLAFSRGYTF,TGTGCCAGCAGCTTAGCGTTTTCTCGTGGCTACACCTTC
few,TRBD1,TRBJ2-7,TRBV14,CASSYFGQGAIQYF,TGTGCCAGCAGCTATTTTGGACAGGGGGCAATTCAGTACTTC
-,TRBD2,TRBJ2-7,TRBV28,CASSSWSGTGGYEQYF,TGTGCCAGCAGTTCCTGGTCCGGGACGGGGGGTTACGAGCAGTACTTC
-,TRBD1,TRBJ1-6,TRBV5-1,CASSSRQGRNSPLHF,TGCGCCAGCAGCTCTCGACAGGGCCGTAATTCACCCCTCCACTTT
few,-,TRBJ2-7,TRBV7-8,CASSLGAVSYEQYF,TGTGCCAGCAGCTTAGGAGCAGTTTCCTACGAGCAGTACTTC
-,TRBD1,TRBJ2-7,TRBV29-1,CSGGTGFSYEQYF,TGCAGCGGCGGGACAGGCTTTTCCTACGAGCAGTACTTC
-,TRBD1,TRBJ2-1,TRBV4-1,CASSPLVGQGTPEQFF,TGCGCCAGCAGCCCCCTGGTGGGACAGGGGACCCCTGAGCAGTTCTTC
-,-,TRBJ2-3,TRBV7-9,CASSSRDTQYF,TGTGCCAGCAGCTCGCGGGATACGCAGTATTTT
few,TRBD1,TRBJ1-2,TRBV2,CASRETGGNYGYTF,TGTGCCAGCAGGGAGACAGGGGGCAACTATGGCTACACCTTC
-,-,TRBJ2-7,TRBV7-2,CASHSLGGYEQYF,TGTGCCAGCCATAGTTTGGGGGGATACGAGCAGTACTTC
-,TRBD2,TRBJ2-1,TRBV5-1,CASSIGTSGFGEQFF,TGCGCCAGCAGCATCGGGACTAGCGGGTTCGGTGAGCAGTTCTTC
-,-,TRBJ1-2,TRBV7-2,CASRVTGNYGYTF,TGTGCCAGCAGGGTAACAGGGAACTATGGCTACACCTTC
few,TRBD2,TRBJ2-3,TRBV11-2,CASSRTSGGNTDTQYF,TGTGCCAGCAGCCGGACTAGCGGGGGGAACACAGATACGCAGTATTTT
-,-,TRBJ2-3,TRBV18,CASSPPFGSTDTQYF,TGTGCCAGCTCACCACCCTTTGGCAGCACAGATACGCAGTATTTT
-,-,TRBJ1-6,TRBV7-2,CASSTSSSYNSPLHF,TGTGCCAGCAGCACTAGCAGCTCCTATAATTCACCCCTCCACTTT
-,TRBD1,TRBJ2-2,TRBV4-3,CASSHSGTGTNTGELFF,TGCGCCAGCAGCCACTCCGGGACAGGGACGAACACCGGGGAGCTGTTTTTT
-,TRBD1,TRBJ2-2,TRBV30,CAWSWDRANTGELFF,TGTGCCTGGAGTTGGGACAGAGCGAACACCGGGGAGCTGTTTTTT
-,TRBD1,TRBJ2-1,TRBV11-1,CASSLAVGQGYNEQFF,TGTGCCAGCAGCTTAGCCGTGGGACAGGGGTACAATGAGCAGTTCTTC
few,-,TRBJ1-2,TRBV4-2,CASSSGGGGGYTF,TGTGCCAGCAGCTCCGGAGGTGGTGGAGGCTACACCTTC
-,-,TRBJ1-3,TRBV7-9,CASSLGPSSGNTIYF,TGTGCCAGCAGCTTAGGGCCGAGCTCTGGAAACACCATATATTTT
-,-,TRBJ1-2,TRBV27,CASSSPGDYGYTF,TGTGCCAGCAGTTCGCCCGGGGACTATGGCTACACCTTC
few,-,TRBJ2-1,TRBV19,CASRRHNEQFF,TGTGCCAGTAGGCGGCACAATGAGCAGTTCTTC
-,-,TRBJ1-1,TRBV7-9,CASSRGGNTEAFF,TGTGCCAGCAGCCGCGGCGGGAACACTGAAGCTTTCTTT
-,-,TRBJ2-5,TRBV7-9,CASSSFRDYQETQYF,TGTGCCAGCAGCTCTTTCCGGGACTACCAAGAGACCCAGTACTTC
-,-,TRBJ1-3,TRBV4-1,CASSQPGRPPGSGNTIYF,TGCGCCAGCAGCCAACCGGGCAGACCTCCGGGATCTGGAAACACCATATATTTT
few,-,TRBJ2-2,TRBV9,CASSVTGDDTGELFF,TGTGCCAGCAGCGTTACGGGGGACGACACCGGGGAGCTGTTTTTT
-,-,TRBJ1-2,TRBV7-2,CASSLRSTNYGYTF,TGTGCCAGCAGCTTACGCAGCACTAACTATGGCTACACCTTC
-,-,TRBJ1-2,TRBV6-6,CASSLGEGILHGYTF,TGTGCCAGCAGTCTTGGGGAGGGGATACTGCATGGCTACACCTTC
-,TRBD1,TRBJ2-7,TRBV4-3,CSSSQDLFRTGEAYEQYF,TGCTCCAGCAGCCAAGATTTATTTAGGACAGGGGAAGCCTACGAGCAGTACTTC
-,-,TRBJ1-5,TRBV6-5,CASSYSIPRQQPQHF,TGTGCCAGCAGTTACTCGATTCCCCGACAGCAGCCCCAGCATTTT
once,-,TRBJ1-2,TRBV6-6,CASSGTRLANYGYTF,TGTGCCAGCAGTGGGACACGGTTAGCTAACTATGGCTACACCTTC
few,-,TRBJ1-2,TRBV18,CASSPGDGSYGYTF,TGTGCCAGCTCACCGGGGGACGGATCCTATGGCTACACCTTC
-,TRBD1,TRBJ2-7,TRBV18,CASSPPGQGPYEQYF,TGTGCCAGCTCACCTCCGGGACAGGGGCCTTACGAGCAGTACTTC
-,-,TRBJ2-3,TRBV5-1,CASSTQRPDTQYF,TGCGCCAGCAGCACCCAAAGGCCAGATACGCAGTATTTT
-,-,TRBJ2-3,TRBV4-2,CASSQDWRVGDTQYF,TGTGCCAGCAGCCAAGATTGGCGGGTTGGAGATACGCAGTATTTT
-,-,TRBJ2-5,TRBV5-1,CASSLSPVEETQYF,TGCGCCAGCAGCTTGAGCCCGGTAGAAGAGACCCAGTACTTC
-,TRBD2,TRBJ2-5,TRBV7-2,CASSPGLAGETQYF,TGTGCCAGCAGCCCCGGACTAGCGGGAGAGACCCAGTACTTC
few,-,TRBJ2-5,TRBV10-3,CAISQSRVQETQYF,TGTGCCATCAGTCAAAGTCGAGTCCAAGAGACCCAGTACTTC
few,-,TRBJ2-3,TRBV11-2,CASSLGELRTDTQYF,TGTGCCAGCAGCTTAGGGGAGCTACGCACAGATACGCAGTATTTT
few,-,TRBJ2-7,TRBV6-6,CASRAASYEQYF,TGTGCCAGCAGAGCAGCCTCCTACGAGCAGTACTTC
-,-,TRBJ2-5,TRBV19,CASTPLGGGMETQYF,TGTGCCAGTACTCCCTTAGGGGGGGGCATGGAGACCCAGTACTTC
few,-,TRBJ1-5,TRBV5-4,CASSSQGRGSNQPQHF,TGTGCCAGCAGCTCACAGGGCCGGGGCAGCAATCAGCCCCAGCATTTT
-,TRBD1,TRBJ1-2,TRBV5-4,CASSLAQGAVSNYGYTF,TGTGCCAGCAGCTTGGCACAGGGGGCGGTCTCTAACTATGGCTACACCTTC
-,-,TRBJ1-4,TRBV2,CASLASGEKLFF,TGTGCCAGCCTGGCGAGTGGTGAAAAACTGTTTTTT
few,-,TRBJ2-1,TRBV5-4,CASGVEPGAGYNEQFF,TGTGCCAGCGGGGTTGAACCGGGGGCGGGGTACAATGAGCAGTTCTTC
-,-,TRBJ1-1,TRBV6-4,CASSVGVNTEAFF,TGTGCCAGCAGTGTAGGGGTGAACACTGAAGCTTTCTTT
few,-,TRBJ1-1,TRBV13,CASSPGRGRTEAFF,TGTGCCAGCAGCCCAGGGAGGGGACGGACTGAAGCTTTCTTT
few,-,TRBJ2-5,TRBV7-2,CASSFGQETQYF,TGTGCCAGCAGCTTTGGTCAAGAGACCCAGTACTTC
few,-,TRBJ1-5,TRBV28,CASSSTGLSQPQHF,TGTGCCAGCAGCTCCACAGGACTGAGTCAGCCCCAGCATTTT
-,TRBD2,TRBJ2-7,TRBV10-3,CAIRNSGGAREQYF,TGTGCCATCCGGAATAGCGGGGGGGCTCGGGAGCAGTACTTC
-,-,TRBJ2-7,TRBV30,CAWGISYEQYF,TGTGCCTGGGGCATCTCTTACGAGCAGTACTTC
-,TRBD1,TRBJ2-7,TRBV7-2,CASSLGQGAGYEQYF,TGTGCCAGCAGCTTGGGACAGGGGGCAGGGTACGAGCAGTACTTC
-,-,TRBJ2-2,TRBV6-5,CASSYSRAHGELFF,TGTGCCAGCAGTTACTCCAGGGCCCACGGGGAGCTGTTTTTT
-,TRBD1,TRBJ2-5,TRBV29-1,CSVSPGTGVLQTQYF,TGCAGCGTTTCTCCCGGGACAGGGGTTTTACAGACCCAGTACTTC
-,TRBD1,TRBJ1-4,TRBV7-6,CASSPITDRGREKLFF,TGTGCCAGCAGCCCTATTACTGACAGGGGAAGGGAAAAACTGTTTTTT
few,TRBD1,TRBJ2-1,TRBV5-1,CASSSPDRTPYNEQFF,TGCGCCAGCAGCTCTCCGGACAGGACACCCTACAATGAGCAGTTCTTC
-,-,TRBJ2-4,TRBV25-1,CASSGGDIQYF,TGTGCCAGCAGTGGGGGGGACATTCAGTACTTC